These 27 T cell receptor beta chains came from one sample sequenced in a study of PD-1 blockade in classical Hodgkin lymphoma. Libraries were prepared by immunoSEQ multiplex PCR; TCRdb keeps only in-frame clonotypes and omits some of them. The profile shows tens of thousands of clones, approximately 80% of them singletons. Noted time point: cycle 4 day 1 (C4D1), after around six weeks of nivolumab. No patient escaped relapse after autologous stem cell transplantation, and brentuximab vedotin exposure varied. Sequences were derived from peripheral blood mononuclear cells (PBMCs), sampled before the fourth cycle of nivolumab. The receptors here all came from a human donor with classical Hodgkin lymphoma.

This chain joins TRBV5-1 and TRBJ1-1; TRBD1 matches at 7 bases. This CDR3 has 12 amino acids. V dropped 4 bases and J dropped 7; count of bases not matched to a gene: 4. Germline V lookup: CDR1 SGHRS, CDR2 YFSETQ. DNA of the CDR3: TGCGCCAGCAGCGGCTACAGGGGTGAAGCTTTCTTT. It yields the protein CASSGYRGEAFF.

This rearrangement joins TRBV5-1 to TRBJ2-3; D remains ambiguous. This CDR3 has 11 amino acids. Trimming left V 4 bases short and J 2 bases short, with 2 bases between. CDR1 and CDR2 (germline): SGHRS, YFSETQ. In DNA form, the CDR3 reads TGCGCCAGCAGCAACACAGATACGCAGTATTTT. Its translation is CASSNTDTQYF.

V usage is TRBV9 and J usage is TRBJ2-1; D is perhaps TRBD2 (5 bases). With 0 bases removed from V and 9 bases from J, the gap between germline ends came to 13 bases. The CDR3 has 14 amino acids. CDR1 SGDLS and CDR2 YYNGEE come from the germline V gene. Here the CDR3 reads CASSVGNGVGEQFF. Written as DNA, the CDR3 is TGTGCCAGCAGCGTAGGGAACGGGGTGGGTGAGCAGTTCTTC.

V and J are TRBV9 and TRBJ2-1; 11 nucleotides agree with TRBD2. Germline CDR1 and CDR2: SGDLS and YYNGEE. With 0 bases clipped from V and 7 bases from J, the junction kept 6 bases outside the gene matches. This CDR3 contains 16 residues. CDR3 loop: CASSVVDRLAGNEQFF. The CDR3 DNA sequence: TGTGCCAGCAGCGTAGTAGACCGACTAGCGGGGAATGAGCAGTTCTTC.

The CDR3 DNA follows: TGTGCCAGCAGTTGGCGGGAGGGGAATGAGCAGTTCTTC. It is translated as CASSWREGNEQFF. V and J are TRBV6-1 and TRBJ2-1, with 9 nucleotides matching TRBD2. Germline V CDR1 and CDR2: MNHNS, SASEGT. The junction had 3 bases not matched to a gene; V was cut back by 5 bases and J by 7 bases. CDR3 length: 13 amino acids.

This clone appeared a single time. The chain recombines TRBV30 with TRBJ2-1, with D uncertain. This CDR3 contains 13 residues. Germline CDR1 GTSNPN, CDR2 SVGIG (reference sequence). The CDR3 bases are TGTGCTCTACTCCAAGGATCATACAATGAGCAGTTCTTC. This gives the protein CALLQGSYNEQFF.

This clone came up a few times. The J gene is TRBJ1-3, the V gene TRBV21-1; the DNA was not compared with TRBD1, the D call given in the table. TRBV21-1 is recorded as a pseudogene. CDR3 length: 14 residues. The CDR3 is CASSNPGSGNTIYF. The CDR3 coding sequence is TGTGCCAGCAGCAACCCAGGGTCAGGTAACACCATATATTTT.

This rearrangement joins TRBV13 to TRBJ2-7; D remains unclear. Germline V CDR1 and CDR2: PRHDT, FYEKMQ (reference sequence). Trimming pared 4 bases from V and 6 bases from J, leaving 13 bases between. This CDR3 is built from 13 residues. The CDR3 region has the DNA TGTGCCAGCAGCTATGGTGGGGTCCCCGAGCAGTACTTC. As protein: CASSYGGVPEQYF.

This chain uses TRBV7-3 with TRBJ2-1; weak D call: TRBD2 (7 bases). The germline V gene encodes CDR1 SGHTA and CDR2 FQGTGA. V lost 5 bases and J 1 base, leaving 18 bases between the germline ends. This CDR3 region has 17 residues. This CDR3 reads CASSTGAGDESYNEQFF. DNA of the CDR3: TGTGCCAGCAGCACGGGGGCGGGAGATGAATCCTACAATGAGCAGTTCTTC.

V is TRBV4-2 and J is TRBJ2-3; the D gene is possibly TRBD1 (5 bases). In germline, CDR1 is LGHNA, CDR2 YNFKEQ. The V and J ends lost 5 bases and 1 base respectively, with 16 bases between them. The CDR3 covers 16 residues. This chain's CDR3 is CASSDVRLRGTDTQYF. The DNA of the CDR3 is TGTGCCAGCAGCGACGTGCGACTCAGGGGCACAGATACGCAGTATTTT.

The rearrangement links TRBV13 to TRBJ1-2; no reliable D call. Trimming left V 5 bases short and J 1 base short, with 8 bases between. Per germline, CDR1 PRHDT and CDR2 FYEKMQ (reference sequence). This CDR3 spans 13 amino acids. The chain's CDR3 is CASSAYSNYGYTF. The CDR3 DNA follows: TGTGCCAGCAGCGCGTACAGTAACTATGGCTACACCTTC.

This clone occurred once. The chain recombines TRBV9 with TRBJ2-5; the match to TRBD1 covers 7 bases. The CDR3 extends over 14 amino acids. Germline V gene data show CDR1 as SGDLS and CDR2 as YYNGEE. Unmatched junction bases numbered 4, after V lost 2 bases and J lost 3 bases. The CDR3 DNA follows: TGTGCCAGCAGCGTGGGGACAGCCAAAGAGACCCAGTACTTC. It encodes CASSVGTAKETQYF.

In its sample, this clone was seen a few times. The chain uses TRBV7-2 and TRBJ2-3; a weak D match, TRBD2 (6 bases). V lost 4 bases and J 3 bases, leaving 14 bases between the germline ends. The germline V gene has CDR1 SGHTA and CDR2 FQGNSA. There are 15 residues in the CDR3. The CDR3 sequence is CASSSMGGGTDTQYF. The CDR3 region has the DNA TGTGCCAGCAGCTCTATGGGGGGAGGAACAGATACGCAGTATTTT.

CDR3 sequence: CASSLAPDRGSEKLFF. The CDR3 coding sequence is TGCGCCAGCAGCTTGGCTCCGGACAGGGGATCTGAAAAACTGTTTTTT. V usage is TRBV5-1 and J usage is TRBJ1-4; TRBD1 matches 9 bases. The ends lost 0 bases at V and 7 bases at J; junction bases unmatched: 7. The CDR3 length is 16 residues. Germline CDR1 SGHRS, CDR2 YFSETQ.

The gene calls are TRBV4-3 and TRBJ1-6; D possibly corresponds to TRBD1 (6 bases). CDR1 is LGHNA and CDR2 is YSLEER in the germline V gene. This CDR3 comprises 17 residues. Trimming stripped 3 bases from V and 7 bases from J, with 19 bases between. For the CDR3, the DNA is TGCGCCAGCAGCCAGGGCGCATCTATCGGACAGAATTCACCCCTCCACTTT. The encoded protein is CASSQGASIGQNSPLHF.

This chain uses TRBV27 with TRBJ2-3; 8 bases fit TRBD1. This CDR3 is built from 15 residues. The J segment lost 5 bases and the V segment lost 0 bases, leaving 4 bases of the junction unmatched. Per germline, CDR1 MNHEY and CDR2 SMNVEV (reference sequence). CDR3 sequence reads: CASSLSGRGRDTQYF. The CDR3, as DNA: TGTGCCAGCAGTTTATCTGGCAGGGGGCGAGATACGCAGTATTTT.

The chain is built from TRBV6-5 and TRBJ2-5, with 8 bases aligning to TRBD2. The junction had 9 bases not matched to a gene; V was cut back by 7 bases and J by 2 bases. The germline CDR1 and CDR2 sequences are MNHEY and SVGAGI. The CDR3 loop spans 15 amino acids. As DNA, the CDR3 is TGTGCCAGCACCAACGGGCGGGGGGTACAAGAGACCCAGTACTTC. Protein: CASTNGRGVQETQYF.

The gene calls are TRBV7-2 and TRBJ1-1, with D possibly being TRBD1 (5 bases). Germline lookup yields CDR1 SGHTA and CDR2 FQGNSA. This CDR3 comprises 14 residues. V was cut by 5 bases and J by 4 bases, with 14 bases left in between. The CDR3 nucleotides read TGTGCCAGCAGCGCGGGGCGGGTAAGCACTGAAGCTTTCTTT. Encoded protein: CASSAGRVSTEAFF.

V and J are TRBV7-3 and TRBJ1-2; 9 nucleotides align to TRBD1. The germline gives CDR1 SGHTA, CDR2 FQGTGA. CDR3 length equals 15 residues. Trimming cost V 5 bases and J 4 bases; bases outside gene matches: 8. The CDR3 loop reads CASSASGTGSYGYTF. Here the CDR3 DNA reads TGTGCCAGCAGCGCCTCCGGGACAGGGTCCTATGGCTACACCTTC.

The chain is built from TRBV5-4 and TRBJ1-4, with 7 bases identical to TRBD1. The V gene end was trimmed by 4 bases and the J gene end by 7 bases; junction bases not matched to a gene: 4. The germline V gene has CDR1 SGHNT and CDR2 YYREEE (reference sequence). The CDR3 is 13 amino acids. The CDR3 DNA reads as TGTGCCAGCAGCCCGAGGACAGGTGAAAAACTGTTTTTT. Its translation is CASSPRTGEKLFF.

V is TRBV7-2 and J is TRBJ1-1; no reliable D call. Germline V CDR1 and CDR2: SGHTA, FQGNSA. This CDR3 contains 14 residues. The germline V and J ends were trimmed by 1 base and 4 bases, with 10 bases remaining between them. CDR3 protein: CASSLGGMPTEAFF. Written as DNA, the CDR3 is TGTGCCAGCAGCTTAGGGGGTATGCCCACTGAAGCTTTCTTT.

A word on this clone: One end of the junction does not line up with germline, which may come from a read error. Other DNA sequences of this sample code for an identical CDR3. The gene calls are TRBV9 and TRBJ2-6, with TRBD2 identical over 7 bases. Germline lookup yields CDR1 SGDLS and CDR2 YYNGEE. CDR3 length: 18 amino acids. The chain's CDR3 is CASSDNYIGEGRANVLTF. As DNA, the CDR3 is TGTGCCAGCAGCGACAATTATATCGGAGAGGGGAGGGCCAACGTCCTGACCTTC.

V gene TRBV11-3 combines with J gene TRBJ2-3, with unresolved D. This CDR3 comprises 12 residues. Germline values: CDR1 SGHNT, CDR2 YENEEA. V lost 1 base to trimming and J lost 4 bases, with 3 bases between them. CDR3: CASSLGSDTQYF. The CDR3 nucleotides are TGTGCCAGCAGCTTAGGGTCAGATACGCAGTATTTT.

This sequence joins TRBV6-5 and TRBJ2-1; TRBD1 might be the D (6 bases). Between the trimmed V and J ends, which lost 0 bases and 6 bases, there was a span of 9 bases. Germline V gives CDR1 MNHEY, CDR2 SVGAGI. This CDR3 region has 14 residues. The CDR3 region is CASSYSGAVNEQFF. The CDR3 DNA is TGTGCCAGCAGTTACTCGGGGGCGGTCAATGAGCAGTTCTTC.

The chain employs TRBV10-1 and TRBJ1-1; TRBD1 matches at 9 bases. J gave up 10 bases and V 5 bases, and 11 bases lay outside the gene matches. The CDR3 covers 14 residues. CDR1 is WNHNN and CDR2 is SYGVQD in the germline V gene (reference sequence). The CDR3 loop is CASSYRGRRVGAFF. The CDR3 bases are TGCGCCAGCAGTTACAGGGGGCGCAGGGTGGGAGCTTTCTTT.

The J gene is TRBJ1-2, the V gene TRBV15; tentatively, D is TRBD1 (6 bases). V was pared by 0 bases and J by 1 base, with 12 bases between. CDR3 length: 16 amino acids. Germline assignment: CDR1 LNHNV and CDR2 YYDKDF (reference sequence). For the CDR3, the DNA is TGTGCCACCAGCAGAGACTACAGGGAGATTAACTATGGCTACACCTTC. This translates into CATSRDYREINYGYTF.

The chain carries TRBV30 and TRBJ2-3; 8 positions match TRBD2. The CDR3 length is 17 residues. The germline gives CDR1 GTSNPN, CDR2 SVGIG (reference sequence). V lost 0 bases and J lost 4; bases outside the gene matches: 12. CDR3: CAWSVGIGGGNPDTQYF. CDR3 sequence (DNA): TGTGCCTGGAGTGTCGGGATCGGGGGGGGCAATCCAGATACGCAGTATTTT. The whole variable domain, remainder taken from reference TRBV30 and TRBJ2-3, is SQTIHQWPATLVQPVGSPLSLECTVEGTSNPNLYWYRQAAGRGLQLLFYSVGIGQISSEVPQNLSASRPQDRQFILSSKKLLLSDSGFYLCAWSVGIGGGNPDTQYFGPGTRLTVL.